These 18 T cell receptor beta chains share one sample of origin, sequenced in a study of Ad26.COV2.S vaccination and SARS-CoV-2 variants. The assay was immunoSEQ multiplex PCR, and TCRdb's table has in-frame clones only and misses some. Of hundreds of thousands of clones in the sample, just over 90% were seen once. This specimen consisted of peripheral blood, obtained after recovery from COVID-19. The receptors were gathered from a human donor who had recovered from COVID-19.

V usage is TRBV27 and J usage is TRBJ2-3; unclear D gene. Germline V gives CDR1 MNHEY, CDR2 SMNVEV (reference sequence). This CDR3 region has 12 residues. The V end was cut by 6 bases, the J end by 2 bases, with 6 bases between. CDR3 nucleotide sequence: TGTGCCAGCAGCCTTTCCACAGATACGCAGTATTTT. It yields the protein CASSLSTDTQYF.

The V call is TRBV5-8, the J call TRBJ1-5; D uncertain. CDR3 length equals 13 residues. V was trimmed by 6 bases and J by 2 bases, leaving 9 bases between them. Germline V gives CDR1 SGHTS, CDR2 YDEGEE. The CDR3 reads CASNGEGNQPQHF. Here the CDR3 DNA reads TGTGCCAGCAATGGAGAGGGCAATCAGCCCCAGCATTTT.

The V gene is TRBV29-1, the J gene TRBJ2-3; possibly TRBD1 for D (5 bases). This CDR3 has 14 amino acids. V was clipped by 3 bases and J by 3 bases, with 13 bases between them. The V gene's germline CDR1 is SQVTM and CDR2 ANQGSEA. This CDR3 reads CSVDSQGATDTQYF. The CDR3 coding sequence is TGCAGCGTTGATAGTCAAGGGGCGACAGATACGCAGTATTTT.

This chain joins TRBV7-9 and TRBJ1-1; no clear D gene. Trimming removed 6 bases from V and 4 bases from J, with 15 bases in between. The CDR3 is 14 amino acids. CDR1 is SEHNR and CDR2 is FQNEAQ in the germline V gene (reference sequence). The CDR3 bases are TGTGCCAGCAGACCGAGCATCAGTATCACTGAAGCTTTCTTT. As protein: CASRPSISITEAFF. Based on the CDR3 plus reference TRBV7-9 and TRBJ1-1, the full variable domain is DTGVSQNPRHKITKRGQNVTFRCDPISEHNRLYWYRQTLGQGPEFLTYFQNEAQLEKSRLLSDRFSAERPKGSFSTLEIQRTEQGDSAMYLCASRPSISITEAFFGQGTRLTVV.

Points on this clone: The same CDR3 is also encoded by other DNA sequences in this sample. The CDR3 protein is CASSLGADTQYF. The CDR3 coding sequence is TGTGCCAGCAGCTTAGGGGCAGATACGCAGTATTTT. The V gene is TRBV7-8, the J gene TRBJ2-3; D is unclear. This CDR3 has 12 residues. Trimming took off 1 base at V and 4 bases at J, with 3 bases between the two ends. Germline V CDR1 and CDR2: SGHVS, FQNEAQ. Filled out from reference TRBV7-8 and TRBJ2-3, the complete variable domain reads GAGVSQSPRYKVAKRGQDVALRCDPISGHVSLFWYQQALGQGPEFLTYFQNEAQLDKSGLPSDRFFAERPEGSVSTLKIQRTQQEDSAVYLCASSLGADTQYFGPGTRLTVL.

The table lists this clone with a count of one. The chain carries TRBV23-1 and TRBJ1-5; D is undetermined. TRBV23-1 is marked as an open reading frame, function uncertain. The CDR3 sequence is 16 residues long. V was shortened by 0 bases and J by 2 bases, with 11 bases between the two germline ends. CDR3 sequence (DNA): TGCGCCAGCAGTCAATCCAGGCATCGGGGCAATCAGCCCCAGCATTTT. Translated, it gives CASSQSRHRGNQPQHF.

The chain couples TRBV12-3 or TRBV12-4 to TRBJ2-5; the D gene is possibly TRBD2 (5 bases). V lost 6 bases to trimming and J lost 0 bases, with 8 bases between them. The CDR3 is made up of 13 amino acids. CDR3 in amino acids: CASSTGNQETQYF. The CDR3 bases are TGTGCCAGCAGCACGGGGAACCAAGAGACCCAGTACTTC.

The chain has TRBV19 and TRBJ2-5; 8 bases line up with TRBD1. Germline CDR1 LNHDA, CDR2 SQIVND (reference sequence). The V segment lost 7 bases and the J segment 4 bases; nucleotides outside the gene matches: 8. There are 14 residues in the CDR3. CDR3 amino acids: CASTNGQGGETQYF. The CDR3 coding sequence is TGTGCCAGTACCAATGGACAGGGTGGAGAGACCCAGTACTTC.

V and J are TRBV25-1 and TRBJ1-1, with 9 bases lining up with TRBD1. The CDR3 sequence is 14 residues long. Germline CDR1 is MGHDK and CDR2 is SYGVNS. With V trimmed by 6 bases and J by 5 bases, 7 bases remained unmatched. CDR3 DNA: TGTGCCAGCAGCCCTCGGGACAGGGCAACTGAAGCTTTCTTT. It translates to CASSPRDRATEAFF. Looking up the rest from reference TRBV25-1 and TRBJ1-1 gives the full variable domain: EADIYQTPRYLVIGTGKKITLECSQTMGHDKMYWYQQDPGMELHLIHYSYGVNSTEKGDLSSESTVSRIRTEHFPLTLESARPSHTSQYLCASSPRDRATEAFFGQGTRLTVV.

The rearrangement joins TRBV4-1 to TRBJ2-6; the match to TRBD1 covers 7 bases. V was clipped by 4 bases and J by 0 bases; unmatched bases: 12. Germline CDR1 and CDR2: MGHRA and YSYEKL. The CDR3 consists of 19 residues. CDR3 sequence reads: CASSPLEGDSISGANVLTF. CDR3 DNA: TGCGCCAGCAGCCCCCTCGAGGGGGACAGCATCTCTGGGGCCAACGTCCTGACTTTC.

This chain joins TRBV10-3 and TRBJ1-1; D may be TRBD1 (6 bases). V lost 5 bases and J 8 bases, leaving 12 bases between the germline ends. Germline CDR1 ENHRY, CDR2 SYGVKD. This CDR3 spans 12 amino acids. CDR3 nucleotide sequence: TGTGCCATCAGTATAGGGGGAGCAGAAGCTTTCTTT. This gives the protein CAISIGGAEAFF.

The chain recombines TRBV7-2 with TRBJ1-1; maybe TRBD1 (5 bases). V was trimmed by 4 bases and J by 4 bases, leaving 16 bases between them. CDR3 size: 15 residues. Germline V gene lookup returns CDR1 SGHTA and CDR2 FQGNSA. CDR3 sequence reads: CASSSPSGGSTEAFF. The CDR3 coding sequence is TGTGCCAGCAGCTCACCTTCCGGGGGGAGCACTGAAGCTTTCTTT.

The rearrangement uses TRBV2 and TRBJ1-2; D uncertain. The CDR3 has 11 residues. Trimming removed 0 bases from V and 8 bases from J, with 4 bases in between. From germline, CDR1 is SNHLY and CDR2 FYNNEI. The CDR3 DNA follows: TGTGCCAGCAGTGAAGCAGAGGGCTACACCTTC. Encoded protein: CASSEAEGYTF.

The genes are TRBV5-1 and TRBJ2-5, with 7 bases lining up with TRBD1. The junction had 7 bases not matched to a gene; V was cut back by 3 bases and J by 5 bases. The CDR3 covers 14 residues. The germline V gene has CDR1 SGHRS and CDR2 YFSETQ. The CDR3 protein is CASSSDRIGETQYF. DNA for the CDR3: TGCGCCAGCAGCTCGGACAGGATCGGGGAGACCCAGTACTTC.

V is TRBV20-1 and J is TRBJ1-1, with D hard to call. Germline-derived CDR1 and CDR2 are DFQATT and SNEGSKA (reference sequence). The CDR3 is 10 amino acids. The CDR3 is CRPPRREAFF. The CDR3 DNA reads TGCAGGCCCCCGAGGAGGGAGGCTTTCTTT.

The V and J genes are TRBV11-2 and TRBJ1-6; maybe TRBD1 (5 bases). V lost 4 bases to trimming and J lost 6 bases, with 10 bases between them. Germline V gene sequence: CDR1 SGHAT, CDR2 FQNNGV. The CDR3 loop spans 14 amino acids. The CDR3 DNA reads as TGTGCCAGCAGCTGGGGGACGTCTAATTCACCCCTCCACTTT. This encodes CASSWGTSNSPLHF.

J is TRBJ1-1 and V is TRBV11-2, with 7 bases lining up with TRBD1. Germline CDR1 reads SGHAT; CDR2 reads FQNNGV. The CDR3 is 14 residues long. The V segment lost 4 bases and the J segment 3 bases; nucleotides outside the gene matches: 5. CDR3 loop: CASSSLTGDTEAFF. CDR3 nucleotide sequence: TGTGCCAGCAGCTCCCTAACAGGGGACACTGAAGCTTTCTTT.

This clone has only one observation. The rearrangement uses TRBV4-3 and TRBJ1-2, with a tentative D call TRBD1 (6 bases). From germline, CDR1 is LGHNA and CDR2 YSLEER. Trimming pared 0 bases from V and 4 bases from J, leaving 15 bases between. This CDR3 comprises 16 residues. CDR3 in DNA: TGCGCCAGCAGCCAAGATCGATGGCAGGGGTTCTATGGCTACACCTTC. Its protein product is CASSQDRWQGFYGYTF.